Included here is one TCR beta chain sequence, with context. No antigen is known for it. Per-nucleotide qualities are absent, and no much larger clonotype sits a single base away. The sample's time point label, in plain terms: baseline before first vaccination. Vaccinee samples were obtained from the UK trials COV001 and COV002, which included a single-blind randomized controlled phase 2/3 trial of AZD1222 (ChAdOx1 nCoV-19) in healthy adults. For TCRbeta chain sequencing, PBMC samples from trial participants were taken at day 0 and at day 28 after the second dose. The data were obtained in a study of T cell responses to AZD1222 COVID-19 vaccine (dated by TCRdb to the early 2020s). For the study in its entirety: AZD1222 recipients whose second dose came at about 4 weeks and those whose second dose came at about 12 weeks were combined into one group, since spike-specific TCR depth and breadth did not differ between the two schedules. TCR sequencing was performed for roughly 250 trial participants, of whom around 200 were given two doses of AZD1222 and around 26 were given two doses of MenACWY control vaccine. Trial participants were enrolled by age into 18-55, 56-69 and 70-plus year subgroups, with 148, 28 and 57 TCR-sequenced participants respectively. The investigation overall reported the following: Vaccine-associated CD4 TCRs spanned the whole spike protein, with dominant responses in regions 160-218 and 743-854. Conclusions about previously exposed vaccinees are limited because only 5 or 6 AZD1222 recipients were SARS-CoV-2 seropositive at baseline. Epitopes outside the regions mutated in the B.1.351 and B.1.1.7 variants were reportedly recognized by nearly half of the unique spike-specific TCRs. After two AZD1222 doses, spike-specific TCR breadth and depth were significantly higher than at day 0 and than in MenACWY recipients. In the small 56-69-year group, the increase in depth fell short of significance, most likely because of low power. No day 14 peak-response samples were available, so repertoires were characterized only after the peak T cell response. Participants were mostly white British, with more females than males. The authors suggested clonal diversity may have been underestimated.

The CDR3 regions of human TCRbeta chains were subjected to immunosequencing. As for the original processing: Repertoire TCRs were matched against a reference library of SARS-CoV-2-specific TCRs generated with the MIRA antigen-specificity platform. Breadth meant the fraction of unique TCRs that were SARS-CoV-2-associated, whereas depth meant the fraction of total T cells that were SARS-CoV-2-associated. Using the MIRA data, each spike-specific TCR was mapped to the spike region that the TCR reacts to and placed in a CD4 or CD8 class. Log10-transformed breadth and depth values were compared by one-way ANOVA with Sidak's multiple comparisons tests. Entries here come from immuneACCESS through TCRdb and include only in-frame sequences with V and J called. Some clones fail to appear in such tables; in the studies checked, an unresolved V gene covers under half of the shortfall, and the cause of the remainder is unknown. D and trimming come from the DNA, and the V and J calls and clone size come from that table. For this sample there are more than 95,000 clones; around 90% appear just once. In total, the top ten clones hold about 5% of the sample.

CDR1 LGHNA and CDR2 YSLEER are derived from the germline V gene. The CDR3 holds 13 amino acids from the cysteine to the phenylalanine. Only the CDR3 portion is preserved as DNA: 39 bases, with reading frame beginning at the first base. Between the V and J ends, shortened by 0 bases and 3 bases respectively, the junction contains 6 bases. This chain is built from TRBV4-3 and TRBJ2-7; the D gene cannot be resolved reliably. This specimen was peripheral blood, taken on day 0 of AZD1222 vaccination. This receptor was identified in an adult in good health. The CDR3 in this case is CASSQDSYYEQYF. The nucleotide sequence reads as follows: TGCGCCAGCAGCCAAGACAGCTACTACGAGCAGTACTTC.